Each of the 21 T cell receptor beta chains below was sequenced from the same sample in a study of blood T cell repertoires in COVID-19. Assay: immunoSEQ multiplex PCR; the TCRdb copy retains only in-frame clones and omits some. The sample has about 14,000 clones; more than 70% are singletons. The sequencing sample was made of peripheral blood. The source of these receptors is a human donor in a cohort sampled during active COVID-19.

The sample holds a few counts of this clone. The rearrangement uses TRBV10-2 and TRBJ2-3; TRBD2 matches at 10 bases. CDR3 size: 17 residues. J lost 5 bases, V lost 0 bases, and 8 bases had no gene match. Germline lookup yields CDR1 WSHSY and CDR2 SAAADI. Written as DNA, the CDR3 is TGCGCCAGCAGTGAGTCTATAGGGACTAGCGATTTAGATACGCAGTATTTT. It specifies CASSESIGTSDLDTQYF.

This chain joins TRBV7-9 and TRBJ1-1; D is possibly TRBD1 (6 bases). V was trimmed by 5 bases and J by 6 bases, leaving 19 bases between them. Germline lookup yields CDR1 SEHNR and CDR2 FQNEAQ (reference sequence). The CDR3 sequence is 15 residues long. The CDR3 protein is CASSPRGGKGAEAFF. Here the CDR3 DNA reads TGTGCCAGCAGCCCGCGGGGGGGAAAGGGGGCTGAAGCTTTCTTT.

The chain couples TRBV5-1 to TRBJ2-7; 9 bases agree with TRBD1. The CDR3 sequence is 14 residues long. V was clipped by 4 bases and J by 4 bases; unmatched bases: 6. CDR1 is SGHRS and CDR2 is YFSETQ in the germline V gene. The CDR3 protein is CASSPEGTGYEQYF. The DNA for the CDR3 is TGCGCCAGCAGCCCGGAAGGGACAGGGTACGAGCAGTACTTC.

The CDR3 bases are TGTGCCAGCAGCTTCGGGGGGCGAGGAAACACCATATATTTT. This sequence encodes CASSFGGRGNTIYF. The genes are TRBV7-9 and TRBJ1-3, with TRBD1 as a possible D gene (6 bases). CDR3 length: 14 amino acids. V was trimmed by 3 bases and J by 4 bases, leaving 10 bases between them. In germline, CDR1 is SEHNR, CDR2 FQNEAQ (reference sequence).

This chain links TRBV7-9 with TRBJ2-5; 8 positions agree with TRBD2. The V gene's germline CDR1 is SEHNR and CDR2 FQNEAQ (reference sequence). V lost 4 bases and J lost 1; bases outside the gene matches: 8. The CDR3 is made up of 16 amino acids. The CDR3 region has the DNA TGTGCCAGCAGCTCCGGAAGCGGGGGCGCCCAAGAGACCCAGTACTTC. This translates into CASSSGSGGAQETQYF.

This clone was seen a single time. This chain joins TRBV5-1 and TRBJ2-3; 10 bases map to TRBD2. The CDR3 totals 16 residues. The germline V gene has CDR1 SGHRS and CDR2 YFSETQ. The trim removed 4 bases at V and 4 bases at J, leaving 9 bases unmatched. Here the CDR3 reads CASSPGTSVRADTQYF. CDR3 sequence (DNA): TGCGCCAGCAGCCCCGGGACTAGCGTGAGGGCAGATACGCAGTATTTT.

This chain connects TRBV30 to TRBJ1-4; TRBD1 aligns across 7 bases. CDR3 length equals 15 residues. Germline CDR1 reads GTSNPN; CDR2 reads SVGIG (reference sequence). V shed 3 bases, J shed 0 bases, and the junction held 4 bases outside the gene matches. The CDR3 loop reads CAWRQGRATNEKLFF. CDR3 nucleotide sequence: TGTGCCTGGAGACAGGGGCGAGCAACTAATGAAAAACTGTTTTTT.

Points on this clone: The same CDR3 arises from other DNA sequences in this sample as well. V usage is TRBV10-2 and J usage is TRBJ2-3; D gene uncertain. V was pared by 0 bases and J by 0 bases, with 7 bases between. The CDR3 covers 15 residues. CDR1 WSHSY and CDR2 SAAADI come from the germline V gene. The CDR3 spells CASSESPVSTDTQYF. CDR3 DNA sequence: TGCGCCAGCAGTGAGTCCCCGGTTAGCACAGATACGCAGTATTTT.

The V and J genes are TRBV5-1 and TRBJ1-6, with D possibly TRBD1 on 5 matching bases. CDR1 is SGHRS, CDR2 YFSETQ, per germline. There are 16 residues in the CDR3. V was trimmed by 0 bases and J by 10 bases, leaving 17 bases between them. The CDR3 spells CASSLDVFGGGSPLHF. The CDR3 DNA reads as TGCGCCAGCAGCTTGGATGTTTTCGGGGGTGGCTCACCCCTCCACTTT. The whole variable domain, remainder taken from reference TRBV5-1 and TRBJ1-6, is KAGVTQTPRYLIKTRGQQVTLSCSPISGHRSVSWYQQTPGQGLQFLFEYFSETQRNKGNFPGRFSGRQFSNSRSEMNVSTLELGDSALYLCASSLDVFGGGSPLHFGNGTRLTVT.

The chain joins TRBV3-1 (or the pseudogene TRBV3-2) to TRBJ2-7; 7 bases are a match to TRBD1. The CDR3 is made up of 12 amino acids. CDR1 is LGHDT, CDR2 YNNKEL, per germline (reference sequence). Trimming at V came to 4 bases and at J to 4 bases, leaving 1 base not matched to a gene. The CDR3 DNA reads TGTGCCAGCAGCCGACAGGGTTACGAGCAGTACTTC. Translated: CASSRQGYEQYF.

This chain links TRBV4-2 with TRBJ1-5; TRBD1 matches 7 bases. With V trimmed by 4 bases and J by 5 bases, 11 bases remained unmatched. The CDR3 has 16 residues. CDR1 LGHNA and CDR2 YNFKEQ come from the germline V gene. The CDR3 region is CASSRYFQGGDQPQHF. CDR3 DNA: TGTGCCAGCAGCCGCTACTTTCAGGGGGGTGATCAGCCCCAGCATTTT.

For the CDR3, the DNA is TGTGCCAGCAGTGAATCAGGACAGGGGGCAAGGGAAAAACTGTTTTTT. Protein sequence: CASSESGQGAREKLFF. The chain carries TRBV6-1 and TRBJ1-4; 11 nucleotides align to TRBD1. V lost 2 bases and J lost 8; bases outside the gene matches: 7. This CDR3 region has 16 residues. Per the germline V gene, CDR1 is MNHNS and CDR2 is SASEGT.

This clone has only one observation. The chain employs TRBV3-1 (or the pseudogene TRBV3-2) and TRBJ1-6; 9 bases agree with TRBD1. The CDR3 length is 14 residues. The germline gives CDR1 LGHDT, CDR2 YNNKEL (reference sequence). The V segment lost 6 bases and the J segment 10 bases; nucleotides outside the gene matches: 7. CDR3 in DNA: TGTGCCAGCAGTCCCGACAGGGGGAAATCACCCCTCCACTTT. It encodes CASSPDRGKSPLHF.

This sequence joins TRBV5-4 and TRBJ2-5; unclear D gene. The CDR3 runs to 15 residues. The germline V and J ends were trimmed by 2 bases and 5 bases, with 16 bases remaining between them. Germline V lookup: CDR1 SGHNT, CDR2 YYREEE (reference sequence). In DNA form, the CDR3 reads TGTGCCAGCAGCTTTGAGCTCGAGCTCATTGAGACCCAGTACTTC. Translating gives CASSFELELIETQYF.

The V call is TRBV10-3, the J call TRBJ1-1; 7 bases map to TRBD1. With 11 bases clipped from V and 3 bases from J, the junction kept 9 bases outside the gene matches. The CDR3 is 13 amino acids. The germline CDR1 and CDR2 sequences are ENHRY and SYGVKD. The CDR3 DNA follows: TGTGCCTCCAAGACAGGGTGGGACACTGAAGCTTTCTTT. Its translation: CASKTGWDTEAFF.

CDR3 protein: CASSFIPGQVTLKQYF. Here the CDR3 DNA reads TGTGCCAGCAGTTTCATCCCGGGACAGGTTACGTTAAAGCAGTACTTC. V and J are TRBV6-2 or TRBV6-3 and TRBJ2-7; 8 bases line up with TRBD1. With 4 bases clipped from V and 8 bases from J, the junction kept 16 bases outside the gene matches. The germline CDR1 and CDR2 sequences are MNHEY and SVGEGT. The CDR3 is 16 residues long.

This chain uses TRBV5-1 with TRBJ1-4; D not certain. The CDR3 length is 15 residues. Trimming stripped 1 base from V and 7 bases from J, with 14 bases between. CDR1 is SGHRS, CDR2 YFSETQ, per germline. The CDR3 DNA reads as TGCGCCAGCAGCTTGTCCAGTCCGTCCGTTGAAAAACTGTTTTTT. Translated, it gives CASSLSSPSVEKLFF.

The J gene is TRBJ1-3, the V gene TRBV5-1; D is uncertain. Between the trimmed V and J ends, which lost 0 bases and 0 bases, there was a span of 10 bases. The germline V gene has CDR1 SGHRS and CDR2 YFSETQ. This CDR3 has 16 residues. The CDR3 loop is CASSLGPGASGNTIYF. CDR3 in DNA: TGCGCCAGCAGCTTGGGCCCAGGCGCCTCTGGAAACACCATATATTTT.

V is TRBV7-9 and J is TRBJ2-5; TRBD1 matches at 9 bases. CDR3 length: 14 amino acids. Germline V gene data show CDR1 as SEHNR and CDR2 as FQNEAQ (reference sequence). The V gene end was trimmed by 5 bases and the J gene end by 5 bases; junction bases not matched to a gene: 6. DNA of the CDR3: TGTGCCAGCAGCAAGACAGGGGGAAGCGAGACCCAGTACTTC. It is translated as CASSKTGGSETQYF.

This clone was observed once. This rearrangement joins TRBV5-5 to TRBJ2-3; D ambiguous. CDR1 and CDR2 (germline): SGHKS, YYEKEE (reference sequence). The CDR3 extends over 15 amino acids. Between the trimmed V and J ends, which lost 2 bases and 0 bases, there was a span of 10 bases. This CDR3 reads CASSLTVHSTDTQYF. For the CDR3, the DNA is TGTGCCAGCAGCTTAACAGTTCACAGCACAGATACGCAGTATTTT. The variable domain in full, completed from reference TRBV5-5 and TRBJ2-3, reads DAGVTQSPTHLIKTRGQQVTLRCSPISGHKSVSWYQQVLGQGPQFIFQYYEKEERGRGNFPDRFSARQFPNYSSELNVNALLLGDSALYLCASSLTVHSTDTQYFGPGTRLTVL.

The chain is built from TRBV3-1 (or the pseudogene TRBV3-2) and TRBJ2-5, with D perhaps TRBD2 (7 bases). The CDR3 totals 13 residues. V was shortened by 6 bases and J by 2 bases, with 10 bases between the two germline ends. Germline lookup yields CDR1 LGHDT and CDR2 YNNKEL (reference sequence). The CDR3 sequence: CASRQGGQETQYF. DNA for the CDR3: TGTGCCAGCAGACAGGGAGGGCAAGAGACCCAGTACTTC.